These 23 T cell receptor beta chains share one sample of origin, sequenced in a study of a mutant IDH1 vaccine in newly diagnosed glioma (dated by TCRdb to the early 2020s). The meaning of the sample's time point label: baseline, week 1 (first vaccination visit). The treatment or condition label, as the study defines it: pre-vaccination baseline after standard-of-care therapy. Library method: the immunoSEQ multiplex PCR assay. This is the immuneACCESS table as TCRdb keeps it, with only in-frame sequences that have V and J called. A part of the clones is gone; compared with another copy, unresolved V genes explain less than half, and the rest is unexplained. The sample table lists fewer than 65,000 clones, about three quarters of them with a count of one. Jointly, the top ten make up 1.8% of the sample. The sequencing here drew on PBMCs, taken from a glioma patient treated with radiotherapy, temozolomide or both. Receptors originate from a woman in her thirties or forties with glioma.

This rearrangement joins TRBV5-1 to TRBJ1-6; 7 bases are shared with TRBD1. Germline V CDR1 and CDR2: SGHRS, YFSETQ. V shed 0 bases, J shed 8 bases, and the junction held 5 bases outside the gene matches. The CDR3 loop spans 15 amino acids. CDR3 DNA: TGCGCCAGCAGCTTGGCCGTAGGGGGCTATTCACCCCTCCACTTT. Amino acid sequence: CASSLAVGGYSPLHF.

V is TRBV30 and J is TRBJ1-5, with 8 bases lining up with TRBD1. The CDR3 totals 13 residues. In germline, CDR1 is GTSNPN, CDR2 SVGIG (reference sequence). The J segment lost 8 bases and the V segment lost 2 bases, leaving 5 bases of the junction unmatched. This CDR3 reads CAWSQTGAKPQHF. DNA of the CDR3: TGTGCCTGGAGTCAGACAGGGGCGAAGCCCCAGCATTTT.

The chain joins TRBV7-2 to TRBJ2-5; the D gene is possibly TRBD2 (6 bases). Trimming stripped 3 bases from V and 5 bases from J, with 13 bases between. Germline V lookup: CDR1 SGHTA, CDR2 FQGNSA. The length of the CDR3 is 14 residues. The CDR3 DNA reads as TGTGCCAGCAGCTTGGTTAGCGGAGGCGAGACCCAGTACTTC. Residues: CASSLVSGGETQYF. Supplemented by reference TRBV7-2 and TRBJ2-5, the full variable domain reads GAGVSQSPSNKVTEKGKDVELRCDPISGHTALYWYRQSLGQGLEFLIYFQGNSAPDKSGLPSDRFSAERTGGSVSTLTIQRTQQEDSAVYLCASSLVSGGETQYFGPGTRLLVL.

This chain uses TRBV29-1 with TRBJ2-6; D remains unclear. Trimming removed 6 bases at V and 4 bases at J, with 10 bases between. The germline V gene encodes CDR1 SQVTM and CDR2 ANQGSEA. The CDR3 length is 13 residues. This CDR3 reads CSVWPPGANVLTF. Here the CDR3 DNA reads TGCAGCGTATGGCCCCCAGGGGCCAACGTCCTGACTTTC.

J is TRBJ2-7 and V is TRBV5-4; D unresolved. The CDR3 is 13 residues long. Trimming removed 1 base at V and 6 bases at J, with 11 bases between. Germline V gives CDR1 SGHNT, CDR2 YYREEE (reference sequence). In nucleotides, the CDR3 is TGTGCCAGCAGCTTGTCAAAGGGTTCCGAGCAGTACTTC. This sequence encodes CASSLSKGSEQYF.

The V gene is TRBV2, the J gene TRBJ2-3, with D maybe TRBD1 (5 bases). Germline lookup yields CDR1 SNHLY and CDR2 FYNNEI. V lost 11 bases and J 5 bases, leaving 17 bases between the germline ends. This CDR3 is built from 13 residues. CDR3 DNA: TGTGCCCCGGCCTCCGCAGGGCAAGATACGCAGTATTTT. Protein: CAPASAGQDTQYF. Filled out from reference TRBV2 and TRBJ2-3, the complete variable domain reads EPEVTQTPSHQVTQMGQEVILRCVPISNHLYFYWYRQILGQKVEFLVSFYNNEISEKSEIFDDQFSVERPDGSNFTLKIRSTKLEDSAMYFCAPASAGQDTQYFGPGTRLTVL.

The chain recombines TRBV5-1 with TRBJ2-5; TRBD2 matches 9 bases. Germline assignment: CDR1 SGHRS and CDR2 YFSETQ. The trim removed 4 bases at V and 5 bases at J, leaving 6 bases unmatched. This CDR3 is built from 14 residues. This chain's CDR3 is CASSETSGLETQYF. The CDR3 nucleotides are TGCGCCAGCAGCGAGACTAGCGGTTTGGAGACCCAGTACTTC.

The chain links TRBV7-9 to TRBJ2-3; 12 bases are a match to TRBD2. Germline V gives CDR1 SEHNR, CDR2 FQNEAQ (reference sequence). V dropped 1 base and J dropped 1; count of bases not matched to a gene: 6. This CDR3 is 18 amino acids long. This CDR3 is CASSLGLAGGPRTDTQYF. The CDR3 bases are TGTGCCAGCAGCTTAGGTCTAGCGGGGGGGCCCCGCACAGATACGCAGTATTTT.

The rearrangement uses TRBV19 and TRBJ1-1; no reliable D call. The V gene lost 7 bases and the J gene lost 5 bases, with 23 bases spanning the gap. Per the germline V gene, CDR1 is LNHDA and CDR2 is SQIVND (reference sequence). The CDR3 has 16 amino acids. DNA of the CDR3: TGTGCCAGTAACCCCCGGCGGGCCCTCGGGATAACTGAAGCTTTCTTT. Its protein product is CASNPRRALGITEAFF.

The V and J genes are TRBV6-5 and TRBJ1-3; D call uncertain. The germline V and J ends were trimmed by 6 bases and 1 base, with 13 bases remaining between them. From germline, CDR1 is MNHEY and CDR2 SVGAGI. The CDR3 extends over 15 amino acids. The CDR3 DNA follows: TGTGCCAGCAGGCCCCCAGGTCCTTCTGGAAACACCATATATTTT. Amino acids: CASRPPGPSGNTIYF.

The V gene is TRBV5-4, the J gene TRBJ1-2; no clear D. V lost 2 bases, J lost 8 bases, and 19 bases lay in between. Germline CDR1 and CDR2: SGHNT and YYREEE (reference sequence). The CDR3 spans 15 residues. The CDR3 spells CASSLTDLLPGGYTF. The CDR3, as DNA: TGTGCCAGCAGCTTAACCGACCTCCTCCCGGGCGGCTACACCTTC.

V usage is TRBV11-2 and J usage is TRBJ2-7, with TRBD1 matching over 8 bases. V lost 6 bases, J lost 2 bases, and 6 bases stayed unmatched. This CDR3 has 14 residues. Germline V gene lookup returns CDR1 SGHAT and CDR2 FQNNGV. The CDR3 sequence is CASRPTGGPYEQYF. For the CDR3, the DNA is TGTGCCAGCAGACCTACAGGGGGGCCCTACGAGCAGTACTTC. Full variable domain (missing parts from reference TRBV11-2 and TRBJ2-7): EAGVAQSPRYKIIEKRQSVAFWCNPISGHATLYWYQQILGQGPKLLIQFQNNGVVDDSQLPKDRFSAERLKGVDSTLKIQPAKLEDSAVYLCASRPTGGPYEQYFGPGTRLTVT.

The chain has TRBV6-6 and TRBJ1-2; D not certain. V gave up 1 base and J gave up 8 bases, with 5 bases separating them. Per germline, CDR1 MNHNY and CDR2 SVGAGI (reference sequence). This CDR3 comprises 11 residues. The chain's CDR3 is CASSYLEGYTF. The CDR3 DNA follows: TGTGCCAGCAGTTACTTGGAGGGCTACACCTTC.

This clone was picked up one time. The CDR3 here is CASSEPGQGWLPQHF. CDR3 coding DNA: TGTGCCAGCAGTGAACCGGGACAGGGATGGTTGCCCCAGCATTTT. The rearrangement joins TRBV2 to TRBJ1-5; 9 bases map to TRBD1. Germline V gives CDR1 SNHLY, CDR2 FYNNEI. The V gene end was trimmed by 2 bases and the J gene end by 9 bases; junction bases not matched to a gene: 8. The CDR3 runs 15 residues.

The V call is TRBV15, the J call TRBJ1-2, with 8 positions matching TRBD1. This CDR3 is built from 14 residues. V lost 5 bases to trimming and J lost 4 bases; unmatched junction nucleotides: 6. The germline V gene encodes CDR1 LNHNV and CDR2 YYDKDF (reference sequence). The DNA for the CDR3 is TGTGCCACCAGCGGACACAGGGGGATCTATGGCTACACCTTC. Protein product: CATSGHRGIYGYTF.

This chain connects TRBV5-1 to TRBJ1-6, with unresolved D. Germline V gene lookup returns CDR1 SGHRS and CDR2 YFSETQ. CDR3 size: 14 residues. V gave up 4 bases and J gave up 10 bases, with 15 bases separating them. The DNA for the CDR3 is TGCGCCAGCAGCCCCGGGAATAAGGAATCACCCCTCCACTTT. It specifies CASSPGNKESPLHF.

V gene TRBV9 combines with J gene TRBJ2-7, with D perhaps matching TRBD2 (5 bases). V was clipped by 3 bases and J by 7 bases, with 11 bases between them. Germline CDR1 SGDLS, CDR2 YYNGEE. CDR3 length: 12 residues. CDR3 bases: TGTGCCAGCAGCGCCCGTCCGGGAGAGCAGTACTTC. Protein sequence: CASSARPGEQYF.

This chain uses TRBV6-5 with TRBJ1-1; 8 nucleotides agree with TRBD1. J gave up 7 bases and V 4 bases, and 5 bases lay outside the gene matches. The CDR3 runs 13 residues. The germline V gene encodes CDR1 MNHEY and CDR2 SVGAGI. CDR3 DNA: TGTGCCAGCAGTTCCCAGGGGGCAGGTGAAGCTTTCTTT. It translates to CASSSQGAGEAFF.

The chain recombines TRBV6-1 with TRBJ2-2; either TRBD1 or TRBD2 may supply D (6 bases each). The CDR3 is 16 amino acids. Per germline, CDR1 MNHNS and CDR2 SASEGT. V was shortened by 1 base and J by 3 bases, with 12 bases between the two germline ends. CDR3 nucleotide sequence: TGTGCCAGCAGTGAAGTAGGGGGGCCCTACACCGGGGAGCTGTTTTTT. Protein: CASSEVGGPYTGELFF.

This clone has just one count. The chain recombines TRBV5-1 with TRBJ2-3, with TRBD2 identical over 11 bases. From germline, CDR1 is SGHRS and CDR2 YFSETQ. The CDR3 has 15 amino acids. V trimming: 7 bases; J trimming: 0 bases; junction bases outside the gene matches: 4. CDR3 DNA: TGCGCCAGCCTGACTAGCGGGGCTAGCACAGATACGCAGTATTTT. This gives the protein CASLTSGASTDTQYF.

This clone was counted a few times. The chain employs TRBV30 and TRBJ2-2; 11 bases align to TRBD1. In germline, CDR1 is GTSNPN, CDR2 SVGIG (reference sequence). The CDR3 length is 15 residues. V was pared by 3 bases and J by 4 bases, with 4 bases of the junction left unmatched. CDR3 loop: CAWSQGTGGTGELFF. For the CDR3, the DNA is TGTGCCTGGAGCCAGGGGACAGGGGGCACCGGGGAGCTGTTTTTT.

This clone turned up a few times. This CDR3 is CSARKQGEAFF. CDR3 nucleotides: TGCAGTGCTAGAAAACAGGGGGAGGCTTTCTTT. V is TRBV20-1 and J is TRBJ1-1; 8 bases line up with TRBD1. The V segment lost 2 bases and the J segment 11 bases; nucleotides outside the gene matches: 4. In germline, CDR1 is DFQATT, CDR2 SNEGSKA (reference sequence). The CDR3 totals 11 residues.

This sequence joins TRBV6-1 and TRBJ1-1, with a weak D call TRBD1 (6 bases). Germline V gene lookup returns CDR1 MNHNS and CDR2 SASEGT. V lost 7 bases and J lost 0, with 15 bases in between. The CDR3 is 15 amino acids. The CDR3 DNA reads TGTGCCAGCAACAGGGAAGCGGGGCTGAACACTGAAGCTTTCTTT. Translated, it gives CASNREAGLNTEAFF.